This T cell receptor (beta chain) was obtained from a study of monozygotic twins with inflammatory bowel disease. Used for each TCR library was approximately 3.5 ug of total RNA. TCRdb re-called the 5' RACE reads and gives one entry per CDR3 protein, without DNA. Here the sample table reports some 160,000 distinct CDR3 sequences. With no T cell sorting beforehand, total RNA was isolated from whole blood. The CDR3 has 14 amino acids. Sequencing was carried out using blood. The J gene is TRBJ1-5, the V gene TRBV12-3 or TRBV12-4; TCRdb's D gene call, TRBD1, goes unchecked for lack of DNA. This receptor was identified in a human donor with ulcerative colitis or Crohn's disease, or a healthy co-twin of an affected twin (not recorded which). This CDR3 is CASSFREQNQPQHF.